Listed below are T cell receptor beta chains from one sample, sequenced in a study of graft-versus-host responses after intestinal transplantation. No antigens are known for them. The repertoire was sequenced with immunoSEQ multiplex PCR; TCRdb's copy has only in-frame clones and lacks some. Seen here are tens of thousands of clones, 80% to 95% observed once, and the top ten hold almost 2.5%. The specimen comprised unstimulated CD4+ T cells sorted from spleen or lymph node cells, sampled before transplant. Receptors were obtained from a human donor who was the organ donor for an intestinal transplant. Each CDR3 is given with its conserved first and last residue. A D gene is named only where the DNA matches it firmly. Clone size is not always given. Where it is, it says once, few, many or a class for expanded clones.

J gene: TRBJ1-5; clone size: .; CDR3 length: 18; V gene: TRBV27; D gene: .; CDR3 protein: CASSLTGLRLLSNQPQHF; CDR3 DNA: TGTGCCAGCAGTTTAACCGGTCTAAGGCTCCTTAGCAATCAGCCCCAGCATTTT
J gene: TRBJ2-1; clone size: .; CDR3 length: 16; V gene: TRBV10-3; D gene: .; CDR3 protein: CAISDPTRPSYNEQFF; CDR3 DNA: TGTGCCATCAGTGACCCGACTAGACCCTCCTACAATGAGCAGTTCTTC
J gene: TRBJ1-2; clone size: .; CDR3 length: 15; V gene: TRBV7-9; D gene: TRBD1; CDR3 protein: CASSLALGTGGGYTF; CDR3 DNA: TGTGCCAGCAGCTTAGCGCTGGGGACAGGGGGCGGCTACACCTTC
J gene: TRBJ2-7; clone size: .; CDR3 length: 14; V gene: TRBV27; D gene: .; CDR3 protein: CASSLSALVYEQYF; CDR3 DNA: TGTGCCAGCAGTTTATCGGCACTAGTCTACGAGCAGTACTTC
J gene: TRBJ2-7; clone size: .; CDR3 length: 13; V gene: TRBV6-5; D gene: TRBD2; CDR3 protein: CASSYIAGYEQYF; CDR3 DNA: TGTGCCAGCAGTTACATAGCGGGGTACGAGCAGTACTTC
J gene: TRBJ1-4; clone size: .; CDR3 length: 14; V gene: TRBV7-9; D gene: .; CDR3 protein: CASSYNGLWEKLFF; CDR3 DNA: TGTGCCAGCAGCTATAACGGTCTTTGGGAAAAACTGTTTTTT
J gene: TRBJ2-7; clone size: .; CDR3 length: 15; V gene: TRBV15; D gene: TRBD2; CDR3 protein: CATSRGTSGEYEQYF; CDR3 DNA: TGTGCCACCAGCAGAGGGACTAGCGGAGAGTACGAGCAGTACTTC
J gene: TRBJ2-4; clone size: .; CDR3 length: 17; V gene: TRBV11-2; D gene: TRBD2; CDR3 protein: CASSSGTSGIAKNIQYF; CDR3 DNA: TGTGCCAGCAGCTCCGGGACTAGCGGGATAGCCAAAAACATTCAGTACTTC
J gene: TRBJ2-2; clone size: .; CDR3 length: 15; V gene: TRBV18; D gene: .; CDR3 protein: CASSPPTPRTGELFF; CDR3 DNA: TGTGCCAGCTCACCACCGACCCCACGCACCGGGGAGCTGTTTTTT
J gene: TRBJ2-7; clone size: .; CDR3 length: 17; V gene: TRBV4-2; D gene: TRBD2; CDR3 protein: CASSQPSGLAGAYEQYF; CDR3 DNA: TGTGCCAGCAGCCAACCATCGGGACTAGCGGGAGCCTACGAGCAGTACTTC
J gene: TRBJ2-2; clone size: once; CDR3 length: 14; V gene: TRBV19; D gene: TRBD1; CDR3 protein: CASSMSGGTGELFF; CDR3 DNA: TGTGCCAGTAGTATGTCAGGGGGCACCGGGGAGCTGTTTTTT
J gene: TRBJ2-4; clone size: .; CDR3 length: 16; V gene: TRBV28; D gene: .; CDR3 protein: CASSQPRDPAKNIQYF; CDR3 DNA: TGTGCCAGCAGCCAACCGCGCGATCCAGCCAAAAACATTCAGTACTTC
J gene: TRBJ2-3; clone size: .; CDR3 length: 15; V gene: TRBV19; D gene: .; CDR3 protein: CASSMRALTADTQYF; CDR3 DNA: TGTGCCAGTAGTATGAGGGCCCTGACAGCCGATACGCAGTATTTT
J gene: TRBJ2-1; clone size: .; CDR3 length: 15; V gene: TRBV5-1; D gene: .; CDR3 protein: CASSLYPDKYNEQFF; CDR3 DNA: TGCGCCAGCAGCTTGTACCCGGACAAGTACAATGAGCAGTTCTTC
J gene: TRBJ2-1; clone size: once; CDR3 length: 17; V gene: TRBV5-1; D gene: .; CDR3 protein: CASSLARLQSSYNEQFF; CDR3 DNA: TGCGCCAGCAGCTTGGCCCGGCTGCAGAGCTCCTACAATGAGCAGTTCTTC
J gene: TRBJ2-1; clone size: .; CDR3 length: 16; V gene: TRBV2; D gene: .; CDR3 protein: CASRTTGGGAYNEQFF; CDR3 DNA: TGTGCCAGCAGGACTACAGGGGGGGGAGCCTACAATGAGCAGTTCTTC
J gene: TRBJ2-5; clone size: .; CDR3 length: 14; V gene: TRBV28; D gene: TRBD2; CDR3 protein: CASRLAGGQETQYF; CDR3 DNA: TGTGCCAGCAGACTAGCGGGAGGGCAAGAGACCCAGTACTTC
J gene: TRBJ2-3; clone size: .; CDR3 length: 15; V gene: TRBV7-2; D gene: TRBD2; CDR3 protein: CASSLVGLARDTQYF; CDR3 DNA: TGTGCCAGCAGCTTAGTGGGACTAGCGAGAGATACGCAGTATTTT
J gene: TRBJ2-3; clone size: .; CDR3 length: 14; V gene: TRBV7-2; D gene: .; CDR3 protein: CASSLELVIDTQYF; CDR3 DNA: TGTGCCAGCAGCTTAGAACTAGTAATAGATACGCAGTATTTT
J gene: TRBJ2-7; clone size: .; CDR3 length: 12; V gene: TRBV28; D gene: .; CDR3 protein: CASSFRSYEQYF; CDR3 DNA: TGTGCCAGCAGTTTTAGGTCCTACGAGCAGTACTTC
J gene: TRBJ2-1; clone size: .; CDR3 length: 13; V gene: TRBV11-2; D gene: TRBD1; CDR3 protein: CASSLTGNNEQFF; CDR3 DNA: TGTGCCAGCAGCTTGACAGGGAACAATGAGCAGTTCTTC
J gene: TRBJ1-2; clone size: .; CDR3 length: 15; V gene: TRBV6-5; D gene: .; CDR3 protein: CASSRSTGSNYGYTF; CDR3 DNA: TGTGCCAGCAGCCGCTCGACAGGCTCGAACTATGGCTACACCTTC
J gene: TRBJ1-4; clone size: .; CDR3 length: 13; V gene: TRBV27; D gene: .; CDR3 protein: CASSLAGEEKLFF; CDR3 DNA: TGTGCCAGCAGTTTAGCGGGGGAAGAAAAACTGTTTTTT
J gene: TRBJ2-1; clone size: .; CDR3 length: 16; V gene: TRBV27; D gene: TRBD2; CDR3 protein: CASSLDSGRAYNEQFF; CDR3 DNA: TGTGCCAGCAGTTTAGATAGCGGGAGGGCCTACAATGAGCAGTTCTTC
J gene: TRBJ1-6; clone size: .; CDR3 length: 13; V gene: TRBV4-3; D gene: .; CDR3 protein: CASSQRNVSPLHF; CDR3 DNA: TGCGCCAGCAGCCAAAGAAATGTTTCACCCCTCCACTTT
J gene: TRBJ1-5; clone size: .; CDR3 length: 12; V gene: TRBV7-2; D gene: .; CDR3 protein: CASSLDNQPQHF; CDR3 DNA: TGTGCCAGCAGCTTAGACAATCAGCCCCAGCATTTT